This TCR beta chain was retrieved from a study of T-cell reconstitution after alpha-beta-depleted transplantation in children. TCRbeta library preparation incorporated unique molecular identifiers. TCRdb independently ran MiXCR on the PCR reads; one entry per CDR3 protein. The sample holds more than 450,000 distinct CDR3 sequences, about a sixth seen once. Many counts were recorded for this clonotype. CDR1 and CDR2 (germline): MNHNS, SASEGT. The CDR3 covers 14 residues. V was cut by 6 bases and J by 2 bases, with 11 bases left in between. The sample in question was PBMCs from the stem cell graft donor, obtained from the stem cell graft. This receptor was identified in a human donor who donated a stem cell graft to a child with acute lymphoblastic leukemia. The rearrangement uses TRBV6-1 and TRBJ1-5; D gene ambiguous. The CDR3 loop is CASRRTGRNQPQHF. The CDR3 region has the DNA TGTGCCAGCAGGAGGACCGGACGCAATCAGCCCCAGCATTTT.